The entry below describes one T cell receptor (beta chain). Its antigen target is currently unknown. No much larger clone exists at a distance of one base, and base qualities are not known. The sample originates from a study of breast tumors, draining lymph nodes, adjacent tissues (TCRdb year 2016). For the study in its entirety: Breast cancer patients provided tumor, adjacent nontumor tissue and axillary lymph nodes, and the study compared the TCR beta repertoires across these three sources. The study was designed to assess the relationships and possible T-cell exchange between tumor, surrounding tissue and draining lymph node repertoires in human breast cancer. Study-wide conclusions, independent of this receptor: Tumor T-cell repertoires showed less diversity than lymph node repertoires and more diversity than nontumor tissue repertoires, and tumor T-cell repertoires showed preferential V and J gene usage. The data were judged consistent with most tumor T cells deriving from the lymph node and then expanding within tumor tissue. Tumor and nontumor tissue repertoires were found to be significantly more similar in luminal-like than in basal-like breast cancer. The study presented the conclusion that tumor T cells originate in lymph nodes as consistent with a hypothesis, not as something directly demonstrated.

Sequencing took place on an Illumina HiSeq 2000. TCR beta chain libraries were generated by multiplex PCR amplification. High-throughput sequencing was used to analyze the amplified TCR beta chain products. TCRdb reprocessed the public reads (quality trimming at Q25 with fastp, clone calling with MiXCR) and kept in-frame beta chains. Entries that share a CDR3 protein sequence are merged under the most common genes and DNA. This sample gives about 300,000 distinct CDR3 sequences in total; about 33% of them show up just once. The leading ten clones occupy more than 1% of the sample. The lymph node samples were taken from the axillary draining lymph nodes of breast cancer patients. The sequenced material came from axillary lymph node tissue. The sequence derives from a female donor with breast cancer. Some clones in this sample may be carry-over from other donors' samples.

CDR3 protein: CASSARGLAGEHTQYF. The DNA sequence follows: TGTGCCAGTAGTGCCCGGGGACTAGCGGGAGAACATACGCAGTATTTT. The V and J segments used are TRBV19 and TRBJ2-3, and 14 junctional nucleotides match TRBD2. The germline V gene (reference sequence) provides CDR1 LNHDA and CDR2 SQIVND. Trimming takes 5 bases off V and 7 bases off J; junction bases not matched to a gene: 8. The CDR3, cysteine through phenylalanine, is 16 amino acids long. This entry keeps only the CDR3 DNA: 48 bases, framed from base 1.